A selection of T cell receptor beta chains follows, all from one sample in a study of blood T cells in healthy people across ages. TCRdb reprocessed the 5' RACE reads with MiXCR, giving one entry per CDR3 protein. The sample contains approximately 900,000 distinct CDR3 sequences, just under 30% of which appear only once. These same data were also listed under a study on T cells of mothers and their children.

Material: blood. The receptors were gathered from a woman aged 40 to 50 in good health. The CDR3 runs from the conserved cysteine through the conserved F or W. A D gene is named only where the DNA matches it firmly. Some rows mark clone size as missing; the rest say once, few, many or name a class of expanded clone.

CDR3,DNA,V,D,size,J
CASSFRSGRGSTDTQYF,TGCGCCAGCAGCTTTAGATCTGGAAGGGGGAGCACAGATACGCAGTATTTT,TRBV5-1,.,.,TRBJ2-3
CSAGGAGETQYF,TGCAGTGCTGGGGGGGCAGGAGAGACCCAGTACTTC,TRBV20-1,.,many,TRBJ2-5
CASSPRVSTDTEYF,TGTGCCAGCAGTCCCCGGGTCAGCACAGATACGGAGTATTTT,TRBV12-3/TRBV12-4,.,.,TRBJ2-3
CASSPSGPVGHGYTF,TGTGCCAGCTCACCATCCGGGCCCGTGGGGCATGGCTACACCTTC,TRBV18,.,.,TRBJ1-2
CASSHPGQGYNEQFF,TGTGCCAGCAGCCACCCGGGACAGGGCTACAATGAGCAGTTCTTC,TRBV7-8,TRBD1,.,TRBJ2-1
CASSGRVALNQPQHF,TGTGCCAGCAGCGGACGGGTTGCTTTAAATCAGCCCCAGCATTTT,TRBV12-3/TRBV12-4,.,.,TRBJ1-5
CASSPNWDRGRGGYTF,TGTGCCAGCAGTCCCAATTGGGACAGGGGGAGAGGTGGCTACACCTTC,TRBV27,TRBD1,.,TRBJ1-2
CASSTDWNTEAFF,TGTGCCAGCAGCACCGACTGGAACACTGAAGCTTTCTTT,TRBV7-2,.,.,TRBJ1-1
CASSLREGPSPLHF,TGCGCCAGCAGCTTGAGGGAGGGCCCCTCACCCCTCCACTTT,TRBV5-1,.,.,TRBJ1-6
CASSSTSNNEQFF,TGTGCCAGCAGCTCAACTAGTAACAATGAGCAGTTCTTC,TRBV7-3,.,many,TRBJ2-1
CASSYRGQGWEKLFF,TGTGCCAGCAGTTACAGGGGACAGGGATGGGAAAAACTGTTTTTT,TRBV12-3/TRBV12-4,TRBD1,many,TRBJ1-4
CASSFFTGQSTDTQYF,TGTGCCAGCAGCTTCTTTACGGGGCAGAGCACAGATACGCAGTATTTT,TRBV7-8,.,few,TRBJ2-3
CASSLETSFTEAFF,TGCGCCAGCAGCTTGGAAACGTCTTTCACTGAAGCTTTCTTT,TRBV5-1,.,.,TRBJ1-1
CASSPTEGTKYEQFF,TGTGCCAGCAGCCCTACGGAAGGAACCAAGTATGAGCAGTTCTTC,TRBV5-5,.,many,TRBJ2-1
CASSFASGGATDTQYF,TGTGCCAGCAGTTTTGCGAGCGGGGGGGCAACAGATACGCAGTATTTT,TRBV12-3/TRBV12-4,TRBD2,few,TRBJ2-3
CASSSTGGAQTQYF,TGTGCCAGCAGTTCGACAGGGGGCGCACAGACCCAGTACTTC,TRBV12-3/TRBV12-4,TRBD1,many,TRBJ2-5
CAISEHQGGYGTEAFF,TGTGCCATCAGTGAACACCAGGGAGGGTACGGCACTGAAGCTTTCTTT,TRBV10-3,.,many,TRBJ1-1
CASSQEPGNTGELFF,TGTGCCAGCAGCCAAGAACCGGGAAACACCGGGGAGCTGTTTTTT,TRBV14,.,.,TRBJ2-2
CASSSGETQFF,TGTGCCAGCAGTTCGGGTGAGACCCAGTTCTTC,TRBV6-2/TRBV6-3,.,.,TRBJ2-1
CASSLGARLLSYNEQFF,TGTGCCAGCAGCCTCGGGGCTCGCTTGCTCTCCTACAATGAGCAGTTCTTC,TRBV3-1,.,.,TRBJ2-1
CASRKDSGQNIQYF,TGTGCCAGCAGGAAAGACAGTGGTCAAAACATTCAGTACTTC,TRBV5-6,.,.,TRBJ2-4
CASRRTGAHEKRFF,TGTGCCAGCAGAAGGACAGGGGCGCATGAAAAACGGTTTTTT,TRBV12-3/TRBV12-4,TRBD1,.,TRBJ1-4
CSVMRLNEQFF,TGCAGCGTTATGCGGCTCAATGAGCAGTTCTTC,TRBV29-1,.,many,TRBJ2-1